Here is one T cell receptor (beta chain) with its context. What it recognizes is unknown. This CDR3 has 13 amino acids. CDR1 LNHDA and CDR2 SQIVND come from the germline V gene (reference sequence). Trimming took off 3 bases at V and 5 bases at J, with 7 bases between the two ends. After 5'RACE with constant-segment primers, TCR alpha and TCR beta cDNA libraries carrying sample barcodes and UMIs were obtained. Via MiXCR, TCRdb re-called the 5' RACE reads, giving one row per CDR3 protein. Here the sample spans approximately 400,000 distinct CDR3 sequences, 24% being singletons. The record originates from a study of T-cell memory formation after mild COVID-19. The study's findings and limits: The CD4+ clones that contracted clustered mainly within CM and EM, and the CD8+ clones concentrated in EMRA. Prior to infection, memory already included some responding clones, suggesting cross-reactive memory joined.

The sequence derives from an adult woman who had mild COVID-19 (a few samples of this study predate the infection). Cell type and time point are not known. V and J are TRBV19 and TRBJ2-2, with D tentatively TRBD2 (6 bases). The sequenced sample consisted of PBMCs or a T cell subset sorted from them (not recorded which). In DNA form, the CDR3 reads TGTGCCAGTAGTATCGGGGGTACCGGGGAGCTGTTTTTT. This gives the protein CASSIGGTGELFF.